These 5 T cell receptor beta chains were all obtained from the same sample, sequenced in a study of cytotoxic CD8 clonotypes in ibrutinib-treated CLL. TCRdb keeps only in-frame clones here, not all; method: immunoSEQ multiplex PCR. Among 160,000 or so clones listed, approximately 77% were seen once. The input for sequencing was PBMCs, taken after 12 months of ibrutinib treatment. Every receptor here comes from a human donor with chronic lymphocytic leukemia.

In nucleotides, the CDR3 is TGTGCCAGCAGCATACACAGCTATGGCTACACCTTC. The encoded protein is CASSIHSYGYTF. The chain is built from TRBV7-2 and TRBJ1-2, with D unclear. The CDR3 runs to 12 residues. The ends were cut back, 5 bases at V and 4 bases at J, with 8 bases in the middle. Germline CDR1 reads SGHTA; CDR2 reads FQGNSA. Based on the CDR3 plus reference TRBV7-2 and TRBJ1-2, the full variable domain is GAGVSQSPSNKVTEKGKDVELRCDPISGHTALYWYRQSLGQGLEFLIYFQGNSAPDKSGLPSDRFSAERTGGSVSTLTIQRTQQEDSAVYLCASSIHSYGYTFGSGTRLTVV.

This sequence joins TRBV5-1 and TRBJ2-5; maybe TRBD2 (6 bases). The J call may be mistaken, given a closer DNA end match to TRBJ2-7. Germline assignment: CDR1 SGHRS and CDR2 YFSETQ. The CDR3 contains 14 residues. CDR3 sequence reads: CASSLEGGLGEQYF. DNA of the CDR3: TGCGCCAGCAGCTTGGAGGGAGGACTGGGCGAGCAGTACTTC.

The genes are TRBV5-6 and TRBJ2-3, with D perhaps being TRBD1 or TRBD2 (5 bases each). The CDR3 totals 13 residues. Trimming took off 6 bases at V and 1 base at J, with 9 bases between the two ends. CDR1 is SGHDT and CDR2 is YYEEEE in the germline V gene. In DNA form, the CDR3 reads TGTGCCAGCACCCGGGACCGCACAGATACGCAGTATTTT. Its protein product is CASTRDRTDTQYF.

The chain recombines TRBV29-1 with TRBJ2-3, with 9 bases fitting TRBD1. The ends lost 7 bases at V and 2 bases at J; junction bases unmatched: 10. The CDR3 is made up of 15 amino acids. Per the germline V gene, CDR1 is SQVTM and CDR2 is ANQGSEA. The CDR3 region is CSASTGGRVTDTQYF. In DNA form, the CDR3 reads TGCAGCGCATCGACAGGGGGACGGGTCACAGATACGCAGTATTTT.

V and J are TRBV7-9 and TRBJ2-1; possibly TRBD1 or TRBD2 for D (10 bases each). The germline CDR1 and CDR2 sequences are SEHNR and FQNEAQ (reference sequence). The CDR3 runs 19 residues. Trimming took 8 bases from V and 4 from J, leaving 30 bases between them. DNA of the CDR3: TGTGCCAGCGGGGGGGACAGGGGCCTAGCGGGAGTTTCATACAATGAGCAGTTCTTC. Protein sequence: CASGGDRGLAGVSYNEQFF.